This T cell receptor (beta chain) was recovered during a study of response to subunit inactivated influenza vaccine. Study findings and constraints: The authors suggested that every seasonal influenza vaccination recruits few new T cells.

This clonotype appeared many times. Its antigen is unknown. TCRdb passed the RT-PCR reads through MiXCR, listing each CDR3 protein once. Of 400,000 to 650,000 distinct CDR3 sequences in the sample, 6.5% to 8% were seen once. This TCR derives from a man aged 50-75 years who received an inactivated influenza vaccine. Sequencing used PBMCs from blood, obtained approximately 25 months after vaccination.

The chain's CDR3 is CASSSPGQGSEQFF. The DNA of the CDR3 is TGTGCCAGCAGCTCCCCGGGACAGGGCAGTGAGCAGTTCTTC. V usage is TRBV5-4 and J usage is TRBJ2-1; the match to TRBD1 covers 9 bases. Germline V gene lookup returns CDR1 SGHNT and CDR2 YYREEE (reference sequence). The CDR3 is 14 residues long. V was pared by 3 bases and J by 9 bases, with 7 bases of the junction left unmatched.